The 17 T cell receptor beta chains presented below share a single source sample, sequenced in a study of control samples from healthy donors and cancer patients. The table came from immunoSEQ multiplex PCR; TCRdb's copy has only in-frame clones and leaves some out. The table lists approximately 130,000 clones, around 90% of them singletons. What was sequenced was blood. Receptors were obtained from a man aged 50 to 59 in good health.

V usage is TRBV19 and J usage is TRBJ2-7, with 9 bases aligning to TRBD1. Losses at the gene ends were 3 bases for V and 1 base for J; bases not matched to a gene: 4. Germline V lookup: CDR1 LNHDA, CDR2 SQIVND (reference sequence). This CDR3 has 15 amino acids. The CDR3 nucleotides read TGTGCCAGTAGTATTGACAGGGGGAGATCCTACGAGCAGTACTTC. Translated, it gives CASSIDRGRSYEQYF.

The CDR3 coding sequence is TGTGCCAGCAGGCTTAGATTGGACACTGAAGCTTTCTTT. This encodes CASRLRLDTEAFF. The chain uses TRBV3-1 (or the pseudogene TRBV3-2) and TRBJ1-1; D not resolved. Trimming cost V 6 bases and J 3 bases, with 11 bases left between them. Germline V CDR1 and CDR2: LGHDT, YNNKEL (reference sequence). The CDR3 is 13 residues long.

The CDR3, as DNA: TGTGCCAGTAGCCACCCGCAGGGGACCCCAATGAACACTGAAGCTTTCTTT. Its protein product is CASSHPQGTPMNTEAFF. The chain has TRBV19 and TRBJ1-1; D may be TRBD1 (6 bases). The germline V gene encodes CDR1 LNHDA and CDR2 SQIVND (reference sequence). Trimming shortened V by 6 bases and J by 0 bases, and 20 bases separated the two germline ends. The CDR3 spans 17 residues.

This chain joins TRBV7-8 and TRBJ2-7; possible D gene TRBD2, 5 bases. The CDR3 sequence is 11 residues long. V lost 7 bases to trimming and J lost 6 bases, with 10 bases between them. Germline lookup yields CDR1 SGHVS and CDR2 FQNEAQ. CDR3 loop: CASTGVGEQYF. DNA of the CDR3: TGTGCCAGCACCGGGGTGGGCGAGCAGTACTTC.

The chain is built from TRBV5-6 and TRBJ1-2, with 9 bases matching TRBD1. V lost 2 bases and J lost 8; bases outside the gene matches: 4. CDR1 and CDR2 from the germline V gene are SGHDT and YYEEEE. CDR3 length: 13 amino acids. This CDR3 is CASSLQGAVGYTF. Here the CDR3 DNA reads TGTGCCAGCAGCTTACAGGGGGCGGTGGGCTACACCTTC. Full variable domain (outside the CDR3, taken from reference TRBV5-6 and TRBJ1-2): DAGVTQSPTHLIKTRGQQVTLRCSPKSGHDTVSWYQQALGQGPQFIFQYYEEEERQRGNFPDRFSGHQFPNYSSELNVNALLLGDSALYLCASSLQGAVGYTFGSGTRLTVV.

This clone has just a few counts. V usage is TRBV5-1 and J usage is TRBJ2-2, with D possibly being TRBD2 (6 bases). The CDR3 extends over 16 amino acids. CDR1 and CDR2 from the germline V gene are SGHRS and YFSETQ. Trimming removed 4 bases from V and 4 bases from J, with 17 bases in between. The CDR3 here is CASSIAPNGGTGELFF. The CDR3 coding sequence is TGCGCCAGCAGCATTGCCCCTAACGGGGGCACCGGGGAGCTGTTTTTT.

The V and J genes are TRBV29-1 and TRBJ2-2; D not resolved. Germline assignment: CDR1 SQVTM and CDR2 ANQGSEA. The CDR3 extends over 12 amino acids. Trimming pared 2 bases from V and 1 base from J, leaving 2 bases between. CDR3 sequence: CSVEQNTGELFF. The CDR3 nucleotides are TGCAGCGTTGAACAGAACACCGGGGAGCTGTTTTTT.

The sample holds one count of this clone. The rearrangement joins TRBV4-1 to TRBJ2-3, with D uncertain. The CDR3 covers 14 residues. V lost 1 base to trimming and J lost 3 bases, with 8 bases between them. The V gene's germline CDR1 is MGHRA and CDR2 YSYEKL. CDR3 protein: CASSQVVGTDTQYF. The CDR3 DNA reads as TGCGCCAGCAGCCAAGTAGTAGGGACAGATACGCAGTATTTT.

This clone appeared once. The V and J genes are TRBV2 and TRBJ2-3, with a weak D call TRBD2 (7 bases). V lost 8 bases, J lost 2 bases, and 11 bases lay in between. Per germline, CDR1 SNHLY and CDR2 FYNNEI. The CDR3 contains 13 residues. CDR3 amino acids: CASEGGPTDTQYF. CDR3 nucleotide sequence: TGTGCCAGCGAGGGGGGGCCCACAGATACGCAGTATTTT.

Only a few counts were recorded for this clone. The chain joins TRBV9 to TRBJ2-1; TRBD2 aligns across 10 bases. Germline V lookup: CDR1 SGDLS, CDR2 YYNGEE. The CDR3 extends over 16 amino acids. V shed 0 bases and J 10 bases; nucleotides not matched to a gene: 10. The CDR3 DNA is TGTGCCAGCAGCGTAGAGGGAGCGGGGGGGGCATGGGAGCAGTTCTTC. Translating gives CASSVEGAGGAWEQFF.

The chain is built from TRBV5-1 and TRBJ1-4; 9 nucleotides agree with TRBD1. The CDR3 contains 15 residues. After removal of 5 bases from V and 2 bases from J, the junction contained 4 bases not matched to a gene. Germline V CDR1 and CDR2: SGHRS, YFSETQ. CDR3 in DNA: TGCGCCAGCAGGCCCGGGACAGGGACTAATGAAAAACTGTTTTTT. Its protein product is CASRPGTGTNEKLFF.

The gene calls are TRBV11-2 and TRBJ2-2, with TRBD2 matching over 7 bases. Germline V gives CDR1 SGHAT, CDR2 FQNNGV. The CDR3 is 17 residues long. The V and J ends lost 4 bases and 1 base, in that order; junction bases with no gene match: 9. Here the CDR3 reads CASSWSGSGENTGELFF. In nucleotides, the CDR3 is TGTGCCAGCAGCTGGTCGGGAAGCGGGGAGAACACCGGGGAGCTGTTTTTT. Full variable domain (missing parts from reference TRBV11-2 and TRBJ2-2): EAGVAQSPRYKIIEKRQSVAFWCNPISGHATLYWYQQILGQGPKLLIQFQNNGVVDDSQLPKDRFSAERLKGVDSTLKIQPAKLEDSAVYLCASSWSGSGENTGELFFGEGSRLTVL.

V is TRBV5-4 and J is TRBJ1-3; TRBD1 is a possible D gene (5 bases). V dropped 5 bases and J dropped 0 bases, with 15 bases sitting between them. Germline CDR1 reads SGHNT; CDR2 reads YYREEE (reference sequence). The CDR3 consists of 16 residues. CDR3 protein: CASSPGRDISGNTIYF. The CDR3 coding sequence is TGTGCCAGCAGTCCGGGACGGGATATCTCTGGAAACACCATATATTTT. Together with reference TRBV5-4 and TRBJ1-3, the CDR3 gives the full variable domain: ETGVTQSPTHLIKTRGQQVTLRCSSQSGHNTVSWYQQALGQGPQFIFQYYREEENGRGNFPPRFSGLQFPNYSSELNVNALELDDSALYLCASSPGRDISGNTIYFGEGSWLTVV.

The genes are TRBV12-5 and TRBJ2-3; 12 bases match TRBD1. J lost 2 bases, V lost 1 base, and 7 bases had no gene match. CDR3 size: 18 residues. In germline, CDR1 is LGHNT, CDR2 FRNRAP. The CDR3 region is CASGLAGTGGFITDTQYF. For the CDR3, the DNA is TGTGCTAGTGGTTTGGCTGGGACAGGGGGCTTTATCACAGATACGCAGTATTTT.

V usage is TRBV29-1 and J usage is TRBJ2-5; 8 bases map to TRBD2. V trimming: 5 bases; J trimming: 1 base; junction bases outside the gene matches: 6. The CDR3 length is 14 residues. Germline V gives CDR1 SQVTM, CDR2 ANQGSEA. CDR3 residues: CSVPAGGFQETQYF. In DNA, the CDR3 is TGCAGCGTTCCGGCGGGGGGCTTCCAAGAGACCCAGTACTTC.

V and J are TRBV30 and TRBJ2-7, with a tentative D call TRBD1 (5 bases). Per germline, CDR1 GTSNPN and CDR2 SVGIG (reference sequence). Trimming left V 0 bases short and J 6 bases short, with 9 bases between. The CDR3 loop spans 12 amino acids. The CDR3 coding sequence is TGTGCCTGGAGTGTGGCAGGGATCGAGCAGTACTTC. Amino acids: CAWSVAGIEQYF.

This sequence joins TRBV7-2 and TRBJ2-2, with D uncertain. The length of the CDR3 is 16 residues. Germline CDR1 and CDR2: SGHTA and FQGNSA. V lost 2 bases and J lost 0, with 10 bases in between. The CDR3 coding sequence is TGTGCCAGCAGCTTAAGTGCTGCCACGAACACCGGGGAGCTGTTTTTT. Translating gives CASSLSAATNTGELFF. Drawing the rest from reference TRBV7-2 and TRBJ2-2, the complete variable domain is GAGVSQSPSNKVTEKGKDVELRCDPISGHTALYWYRQSLGQGLEFLIYFQGNSAPDKSGLPSDRFSAERTGGSVSTLTIQRTQQEDSAVYLCASSLSAATNTGELFFGEGSRLTVL.